Listed here are 21 T cell receptor beta chains from one sample, sequenced in a study of shared T cell receptors in the human thymus. TCRdb keeps only in-frame clones here, not all; method: immunoSEQ multiplex PCR. The table records about 660,000 clones, about 90% of them present only once. This sample was also put to use in a study of human thymus T cells.

Material for sequencing was thymocytes. These receptors came from a boy in the first two years of life with a congenital heart defect.

This chain joins TRBV28 and TRBJ1-1, with D unresolved. CDR1 MDHEN and CDR2 SYDVKM come from the germline V gene. Trimming pared 5 bases from V and 1 base from J, leaving 8 bases between. The CDR3 runs to 13 residues. The CDR3 here is CASSPETNTEAFF. The DNA for the CDR3 is TGTGCCAGCAGTCCAGAAACGAACACTGAAGCTTTCTTT.

The gene calls are TRBV2 and TRBJ1-1, with D possibly being TRBD1 (5 bases). Germline loops: CDR1 SNHLY, CDR2 FYNNEI. Trimming removed 7 bases at V and 4 bases at J, with 16 bases between. This CDR3 has 14 amino acids. The CDR3 sequence is CASKVRAGRTEAFF. Here the CDR3 DNA reads TGTGCCAGCAAGGTAAGGGCAGGGCGCACTGAAGCTTTCTTT.

The chain recombines TRBV4-1 with TRBJ2-7; unclear D gene. From germline, CDR1 is MGHRA and CDR2 YSYEKL. Trimming took off 0 bases at V and 0 bases at J, with 12 bases between the two ends. This CDR3 has 16 amino acids. The CDR3 sequence is CASSQDLTETSYEQYF. CDR3 nucleotides: TGCGCCAGCAGCCAAGATTTAACAGAAACCTCCTACGAGCAGTACTTC.

This chain connects TRBV4-1 to TRBJ1-2; TRBD1 is a possible D gene (5 bases). The length of the CDR3 is 16 residues. Trimming took 6 bases from V and 4 from J, leaving 21 bases between them. The germline CDR1 and CDR2 sequences are MGHRA and YSYEKL. In nucleotides, the CDR3 is TGCGCCAGCAGACTCGAACGGACACGCCCTCCCTATGGCTACACCTTC. Translation gives CASRLERTRPPYGYTF.

The CDR3 reads CASSLIRAGYTF. The CDR3 nucleotides read TGTGCCAGCAGTTTAATCAGGGCTGGCTACACCTTC. This chain connects TRBV28 to TRBJ1-2, with a possible D match to TRBD1 (5 bases). Per germline, CDR1 MDHEN and CDR2 SYDVKM. Trimming removed 2 bases at V and 7 bases at J, with 8 bases between. The CDR3 runs to 12 residues.

This chain links TRBV6-5 with TRBJ1-4; possible D gene TRBD1, 5 bases. Trimming cost V 1 base and J 8 bases, with 8 bases left between them. This CDR3 contains 13 residues. Germline values: CDR1 MNHEY, CDR2 SVGAGI. The CDR3 loop is CASSYWRDEKLFF. CDR3 in DNA: TGTGCCAGCAGTTACTGGAGGGACGAAAAACTGTTTTTT.

The rearrangement uses TRBV7-9 and TRBJ2-1; 7 bases are a match to TRBD1. V trimming: 5 bases; J trimming: 5 bases; junction bases outside the gene matches: 9. CDR3 size: 15 residues. From germline, CDR1 is SEHNR and CDR2 FQNEAQ (reference sequence). The chain's CDR3 is CASSKGQMKHNEQFF. The CDR3 coding sequence is TGTGCCAGCAGCAAGGGACAGATGAAACACAATGAGCAGTTCTTC.

V gene TRBV27 combines with J gene TRBJ2-3; maybe TRBD2 (6 bases). V shed 0 bases and J shed 3 bases, with 16 bases lying between them. This CDR3 region has 17 residues. CDR1 MNHEY and CDR2 SMNVEV come from the germline V gene (reference sequence). The CDR3 sequence is CASSLSRLGLLTDTQYF. The CDR3 bases are TGTGCCAGCAGTTTATCGAGATTGGGACTCTTAACAGATACGCAGTATTTT.

The genes are TRBV4-1 and TRBJ2-4; weak D call: TRBD1 (5 bases). The CDR3 loop spans 14 amino acids. Trimming left V 0 bases short and J 5 bases short, with 8 bases between. Germline lookup yields CDR1 MGHRA and CDR2 YSYEKL. CDR3 nucleotide sequence: TGCGCCAGCAGCCAAGACTGCAGGGAAAACATTCAGTACTTC. Translation: CASSQDCRENIQYF.

CDR3 sequence: CASSPRRSGGGTDNQPQHF. As DNA, the CDR3 is TGTGCCAGCAGCCCGCGTCGGTCTGGTGGTGGGACAGATAATCAGCCCCAGCATTTT. The chain has TRBV4-2 and TRBJ1-5; TRBD1 agrees at 7 bases. The CDR3 has 19 amino acids. In germline, CDR1 is LGHNA, CDR2 YNFKEQ. V lost 4 bases and J lost 4; bases outside the gene matches: 19.

The rearrangement joins TRBV30 to TRBJ2-3; TRBD2 matches 14 bases. Germline CDR1 is GTSNPN and CDR2 is SVGIG (reference sequence). The CDR3 is 18 amino acids. Trimming cost V 7 bases and J 1 base; bases outside gene matches: 13. The CDR3 nucleotides are TGTGCCTTGAAGACTAGCGGGAGGGCCGGAGAGGGCACAGATACGCAGTATTTT. This codes for CALKTSGRAGEGTDTQYF.

The V call is TRBV7-8, the J call TRBJ1-5; TRBD1 is a possible D gene (5 bases). Germline lookup yields CDR1 SGHVS and CDR2 FQNEAQ. The CDR3 extends over 17 amino acids. V lost 5 bases to trimming and J lost 4 bases, with 21 bases between them. The CDR3 region has the DNA TGTGCCAGCAGCCCCGCTTATTTTTCAGGGAGGAATCAGCCCCAGCATTTT. Residues: CASSPAYFSGRNQPQHF.

The chain joins TRBV7-9 to TRBJ2-6, with 9 bases identical to TRBD2. Germline trimming cut 1 base from V and 2 bases from J; bases unmatched to any gene: 3. Germline V CDR1 and CDR2: SEHNR, FQNEAQ (reference sequence). The CDR3 extends over 17 amino acids. The CDR3 protein is CASSLGGRAPGANVLTF. For the CDR3, the DNA is TGTGCCAGCAGCTTAGGCGGGAGGGCCCCTGGGGCCAACGTCCTGACTTTC. Complete variable domain (other parts from reference TRBV7-9 and TRBJ2-6): DTGVSQNPRHKITKRGQNVTFRCDPISEHNRLYWYRQTLGQGPEFLTYFQNEAQLEKSRLLSDRFSAERPKGSFSTLEIQRTEQGDSAMYLCASSLGGRAPGANVLTFGAGSRLTVL.

The chain employs TRBV27 and TRBJ2-7; 14 positions match TRBD2. This CDR3 is built from 15 residues. J was trimmed by 5 bases and V by 6 bases; bases with no gene match: 6. Germline V lookup: CDR1 MNHEY, CDR2 SMNVEV (reference sequence). This chain's CDR3 is CASRGRGLAGDEQYF. The CDR3 DNA sequence: TGTGCCAGCAGGGGGAGGGGACTAGCGGGGGACGAGCAGTACTTC.

The chain links TRBV5-6 to TRBJ2-5; TRBD2 aligns across 9 bases. This CDR3 is 17 amino acids long. Germline loops: CDR1 SGHDT, CDR2 YYEEEE. V shed 1 base, J shed 4 bases, and the junction held 11 bases outside the gene matches. This CDR3 reads CASSLRVVAGVGETQYF. Written as DNA, the CDR3 is TGTGCCAGCAGCTTGAGGGTTGTAGCGGGAGTGGGAGAGACCCAGTACTTC.

This chain joins TRBV25-1 and TRBJ1-3; D gene uncertain. Germline CDR1 and CDR2: MGHDK and SYGVNS. V was cut by 1 base and J by 0 bases, with 10 bases left in between. The CDR3 totals 16 residues. The CDR3 region is CASSESYGLSGNTIYF. The DNA for the CDR3 is TGTGCCAGCAGTGAATCCTACGGACTCTCTGGAAACACCATATATTTT.

V and J are TRBV14 and TRBJ2-7; the match to TRBD2 covers 9 bases. Germline V gene sequence: CDR1 SGHDN, CDR2 FVKESK. The CDR3 is 16 amino acids. V trimming: 0 bases; J trimming: 0 bases; junction bases outside the gene matches: 3. CDR3 sequence: CASSQEASGVSYEQYF. Written as DNA, the CDR3 is TGTGCCAGCAGCCAAGAAGCTAGCGGGGTCTCCTACGAGCAGTACTTC.

V gene TRBV11-2 combines with J gene TRBJ2-5; D is uncertain. CDR3 length: 14 residues. V was pared by 1 base and J by 2 bases, with 8 bases between. Germline V gene lookup returns CDR1 SGHAT and CDR2 FQNNGV. CDR3 amino acids: CASSLAYRQETQYF. The DNA for the CDR3 is TGTGCCAGCAGCTTAGCATACAGACAAGAGACCCAGTACTTC.

The CDR3 region is CASSLRDRGRYGANVLTF. In nucleotides, the CDR3 is TGCGCCAGCAGCTTGCGGGACAGGGGGCGTTATGGGGCCAACGTCCTGACTTTC. This chain uses TRBV5-1 with TRBJ2-6; 12 bases are a match to TRBD1. V dropped 1 base and J dropped 3; count of bases not matched to a gene: 5. Per germline, CDR1 SGHRS and CDR2 YFSETQ. This CDR3 region has 18 residues.

This rearrangement joins TRBV2 to TRBJ2-2, with TRBD2 matching 13 bases. Trimming cost V 4 bases and J 0 bases; bases outside gene matches: 8. This CDR3 contains 19 residues. In germline, CDR1 is SNHLY, CDR2 FYNNEI. Here the CDR3 reads CASSATSGGPKSNTGELFF. CDR3 DNA sequence: TGTGCCAGCAGTGCGACTAGCGGGGGGCCCAAGTCGAACACCGGGGAGCTGTTTTTT.

The chain carries TRBV4-3 and TRBJ2-3, with D possibly matching TRBD1 (6 bases). The V gene lost 3 bases and the J gene lost 1 base, with 23 bases spanning the gap. CDR1 and CDR2 (germline): LGHNA, YSLEER. The CDR3 length is 19 residues. The CDR3 protein is CASSQGAWEYLRGTDTQYF. The CDR3 DNA sequence: TGCGCCAGCAGCCAGGGGGCCTGGGAGTATTTGCGTGGCACAGATACGCAGTATTTT.